These T cell receptor beta chains were read from a single sample in a study of PD-1 blockade in classical Hodgkin lymphoma. Clones were read by immunoSEQ multiplex PCR, and TCRdb kept only the in-frame ones, dropping some. The sample comprises tens of thousands of clones, approximately 91% of which are singletons, and under 5% rests with the top ten. The specimen was peripheral blood mononuclear cells (PBMCs). The receptor set was obtained from a human donor with classical Hodgkin lymphoma. Both conserved end residues are part of each CDR3. Fields, in order: J gene, V gene, CDR3 protein.

J: TRBJ2-5
V: TRBV4-1
CDR3: CASSHDREEFETQYF

J: TRBJ1-5
V: TRBV7-9
CDR3: CASSLGDPGDQPQHF

J: TRBJ2-1
V: TRBV11-3
CDR3: CASSLAVAGRVYGEQFF

J: TRBJ2-2
V: TRBV9
CDR3: CASSTPGRANTGELFF

J: TRBJ2-7
V: TRBV20-1
CDR3: CSARLAGEQYF

J: TRBJ2-1
V: TRBV6-5
CDR3: CASSRDSWGNEQFF

J: TRBJ1-2
V: TRBV4-1
CDR3: CASSQSYGHGYTF

J: TRBJ2-2
V: TRBV6-4
CDR3: CASSPIQVFNTGELFF

J: TRBJ1-1
V: TRBV2
CDR3: CASSPQGTPNTEAFF

J: TRBJ2-1
V: TRBV11-3
CDR3: CASSLGTSSYNEQFF

J: TRBJ1-4
V: TRBV18
CDR3: CASSPLSLTNEKLFF

J: TRBJ2-1
V: TRBV15
CDR3: CATSRWDRDNEQFF

J: TRBJ2-3
V: TRBV5-1
CDR3: CASSLGQGGTDTQYF

J: TRBJ2-1
V: TRBV7-9
CDR3: CASSLGLAGVDEQFF

J: TRBJ1-4
V: TRBV6-1
CDR3: CASSLDLTNEKLFF

J: TRBJ1-3
V: TRBV7-9
CDR3: CASRTGDSGNTIYF

J: TRBJ2-2
V: TRBV27
CDR3: CASTELHTGELFF

J: TRBJ1-1
V: TRBV27
CDR3: CASSPGVFAEAFF

J: TRBJ2-3
V: TRBV29-1
CDR3: CSVDTQYF

J: TRBJ1-3
V: TRBV5-4
CDR3: CASSLGTGSNSGNTIYF

J: TRBJ2-1
V: TRBV5-4
CDR3: CASSLEDNEQFF

J: TRBJ2-1
V: TRBV5-1
CDR3: CASSYAGYSYNEQFF

J: TRBJ1-2
V: TRBV2
CDR3: CASSDWGVAYGYTF

J: TRBJ2-1
V: TRBV19
CDR3: CASSITGGSYNEQFF

J: TRBJ1-4
V: TRBV6-1
CDR3: CASSDFKHAGGEKLFF

J: TRBJ2-7
V: TRBV15
CDR3: CATSRDGVGTRGEQYF

J: TRBJ2-7
V: TRBV27
CDR3: CASSPTGPFGEQYF

J: TRBJ2-2
V: TRBV11-3
CDR3: CASSLENTGELFF

J: TRBJ1-2
V: TRBV28
CDR3: CASSPLGEPTNYGYTF

J: TRBJ2-1
V: TRBV27
CDR3: CASRPTSGHEQFF

J: TRBJ1-1
V: TRBV7-2
CDR3: CASSRVQGITEAFF

J: TRBJ2-3
V: TRBV11-2
CDR3: CASSPPGGGSTYF

J: TRBJ2-1
V: TRBV6-1
CDR3: CASSAGTSGSNEQFF

J: TRBJ2-3
V: TRBV5-1
CDR3: CASNLLAGTDTQYF

J: TRBJ2-5
V: TRBV7-9
CDR3: CASSPRTSGRARETQYF

J: TRBJ1-1
V: TRBV7-9
CDR3: CASSLEDTSPAFF

J: TRBJ2-5
V: TRBV29-1
CDR3: CSVLFGSDRVLSGETQYF

J: TRBJ2-3
V: TRBV7-2
CDR3: CASSFSLGSDTQYF

J: TRBJ1-2
V: TRBV27
CDR3: CASSAGGSGGYTF

J: TRBJ2-2
V: TRBV6-5
CDR3: CASSYSIPGELFF

J: TRBJ2-3
V: TRBV28
CDR3: CASSLGVAGSSDTQYF

J: TRBJ1-1
V: TRBV5-1
CDR3: CASSLEVNTEAFF